These 29 T cell receptor beta chains were all obtained from the same sample, sequenced in a study of a mutant IDH1 vaccine in newly diagnosed glioma. Their antigen targets remain unknown. Time point here: week 35, safety follow-up. Each dose of the vaccine consisted of 300 ug of mutant IDH1 20-mer peptide, with topical imiquimod. Libraries were prepared by immunoSEQ multiplex PCR; TCRdb keeps only in-frame clonotypes and omits some of them. The sample consists of tens of thousands of clones, 80% to 85% of them appearing once. The specimen comprised PBMCs, sampled from a glioma patient whose treatment included an IDH1 peptide vaccine. The receptor set was obtained from a man younger than 30 with glioma.

This clone was seen a handful of times. The chain carries TRBV19 and TRBJ1-5; D is uncertain. This CDR3 region has 13 residues. Trimming took 4 bases from V and 3 from J, leaving 7 bases between them. The germline CDR1 and CDR2 sequences are LNHDA and SQIVND (reference sequence). This CDR3 reads CASSTGDNQPQHF. Here the CDR3 DNA reads TGTGCCAGTAGTACAGGAGACAATCAGCCCCAGCATTTT.

This chain connects TRBV4-1 to TRBJ1-5; weak D call: TRBD1 (6 bases). The CDR3 sequence is 16 residues long. V dropped 0 bases and J dropped 5 bases, with 14 bases sitting between them. The germline V gene encodes CDR1 MGHRA and CDR2 YSYEKL. This CDR3 reads CASSQDKQGRYQPQHF. DNA for the CDR3: TGCGCCAGCAGCCAAGATAAACAGGGAAGGTATCAGCCCCAGCATTTT.

In its sample, this clone was seen once. The genes are TRBV9 and TRBJ2-1, with D maybe TRBD2 (6 bases). Per the germline V gene, CDR1 is SGDLS and CDR2 is YYNGEE. The CDR3 length is 17 residues. V lost 3 bases and J lost 0, with 16 bases in between. The CDR3: CASSAYALANSYNEQFF. As DNA, the CDR3 is TGTGCCAGCAGCGCGTATGCCCTAGCGAACTCCTACAATGAGCAGTTCTTC.

The chain joins TRBV18 to TRBJ2-3; D perhaps matches TRBD2 (5 bases). Trimming shortened V by 0 bases and J by 2 bases, and 15 bases separated the two germline ends. The CDR3 length is 17 residues. CDR1 is KGHSH, CDR2 LQKENI, per germline. CDR3 protein: CASSPPRGNSFTDTQYF. The CDR3 nucleotides are TGTGCCAGCTCACCACCGAGAGGGAACTCCTTCACAGATACGCAGTATTTT.

The chain recombines TRBV13 with TRBJ1-2; 11 bases align to TRBD1. The CDR3 runs to 14 residues. CDR1 is PRHDT, CDR2 FYEKMQ, per germline (reference sequence). V trimming: 1 base; J trimming: 6 bases; junction bases outside the gene matches: 1. The CDR3 loop reads CASSLEGQGDGYTF. CDR3 bases: TGTGCCAGCAGCTTAGAGGGACAGGGGGATGGCTACACCTTC.

The V call is TRBV4-3, the J call TRBJ2-7, with D perhaps matching TRBD1 (5 bases). V lost 0 bases to trimming and J lost 3 bases, with 12 bases between them. Germline V gene sequence: CDR1 LGHNA, CDR2 YSLEER. The CDR3 is 15 residues long. The CDR3: CASSQDGSGNYEQYF. The CDR3, as DNA: TGCGCCAGCAGCCAAGATGGCTCAGGGAACTACGAGCAGTACTTC.

CDR3 loop: CAWIPGAETGANVLTF. Written as DNA, the CDR3 is TGTGCCTGGATTCCAGGGGCTGAAACGGGGGCCAACGTCCTGACTTTC. The V gene is TRBV30, the J gene TRBJ2-6; possible D gene TRBD1, 6 bases. Germline V gene data show CDR1 as GTSNPN and CDR2 as SVGIG (reference sequence). This CDR3 has 16 residues. The V end lost 4 bases, the J end lost 4 bases, and 17 bases lay between the germline ends.

This clone was detected only a few times. The genes are TRBV6-6 and TRBJ1-1; D might be TRBD1 (6 bases). V was trimmed by 3 bases and J by 1 base, leaving 15 bases between them. Per the germline V gene, CDR1 is MNHNY and CDR2 is SVGAGI (reference sequence). This CDR3 region has 16 residues. The CDR3 region has the DNA TGTGCCAGCAGTTATCCGCCAGGGGCTTCGAACACTGAAGCTTTCTTT. This sequence encodes CASSYPPGASNTEAFF.

The rearrangement uses TRBV7-9 and TRBJ2-7; D is ambiguous. V shed 5 bases and J shed 0 bases, with 5 bases lying between them. Germline V lookup: CDR1 SEHNR, CDR2 FQNEAQ (reference sequence). This CDR3 comprises 12 residues. The CDR3 nucleotides are TGTGCCAGCAGCCCAGGCTCCTACGAGCAGTACTTC. This gives the protein CASSPGSYEQYF.

V and J are TRBV6-5 and TRBJ2-1; 8 bases match TRBD1. Per germline, CDR1 MNHEY and CDR2 SVGAGI. The CDR3 loop spans 14 amino acids. After removal of 4 bases from V and 10 bases from J, the junction contained 9 bases not matched to a gene. For the CDR3, the DNA is TGTGCCAGCAGTTCCCTCGGACAGGGTAAAGAGCAGTTCTTC. This encodes CASSSLGQGKEQFF.

This clone was seen only once. The chain has TRBV9 and TRBJ1-5; the D is unclear. CDR1 and CDR2 from the germline V gene are SGDLS and YYNGEE. The CDR3 runs to 15 residues. The germline V and J ends were trimmed by 4 bases and 0 bases, with 11 bases remaining between them. The CDR3 DNA reads as TGTGCCAGCAGCCCAGGCGGGAATAGCAATCAGCCCCAGCATTTT. Residues: CASSPGGNSNQPQHF.

The chain couples TRBV6-5 to TRBJ2-2; tentative D call: TRBD2 (6 bases). Trimming pared 10 bases from V and 1 base from J, leaving 16 bases between. This CDR3 contains 15 residues. Germline assignment: CDR1 MNHEY and CDR2 SVGAGI. CDR3 sequence (DNA): TGTGCCACCCGGGGACTTTTTCTGAACACCGGGGAGCTGTTTTTT. Translated, it gives CATRGLFLNTGELFF.

J is TRBJ1-1 and V is TRBV19, with D possibly TRBD1 on 5 matching bases. Looked up from germline, CDR1 is LNHDA and CDR2 is SQIVND (reference sequence). This CDR3 has 15 amino acids. The germline V and J ends were trimmed by 1 base and 3 bases, with 12 bases remaining between them. CDR3 sequence reads: CASSIVGQSDTEAFF. The CDR3 coding sequence is TGTGCCAGTAGTATAGTGGGGCAGTCGGACACTGAAGCTTTCTTT.

The chain employs TRBV30 and TRBJ1-5, with D perhaps matching TRBD1 (5 bases). CDR1 is GTSNPN and CDR2 is SVGIG in the germline V gene (reference sequence). Trimming took off 5 bases at V and 0 bases at J, with 8 bases between the two ends. The CDR3 is made up of 13 amino acids. The CDR3: CAWGRDSNQPQHF. The CDR3 bases are TGTGCCTGGGGCAGGGATAGCAATCAGCCCCAGCATTTT.

This clone has just one count. The chain employs TRBV18 and TRBJ2-3, with D tentatively TRBD1 or TRBD2 (6 bases each). CDR1 KGHSH and CDR2 LQKENI come from the germline V gene. This CDR3 has 15 amino acids. The V end lost 3 bases, the J end lost 2 bases, and 12 bases lay between the germline ends. Written as DNA, the CDR3 is TGTGCCAGCTCACCTCTTGGGGGGCCCACAGATACGCAGTATTTT. Amino acids: CASSPLGGPTDTQYF.

The rearrangement links TRBV6-1 to TRBJ2-5; D unclear. Looked up from germline, CDR1 is MNHNS and CDR2 is SASEGT. The CDR3 spans 12 residues. The V end was cut by 7 bases, the J end by 2 bases, with 8 bases between. CDR3 nucleotides: TGTGCCAGCACCCGGACGCAAGAGACCCAGTACTTC. It yields the protein CASTRTQETQYF.

The rearrangement joins TRBV6-6 to TRBJ1-1, with D perhaps TRBD1 (5 bases). Germline CDR1 MNHNY, CDR2 SVGAGI (reference sequence). Trimming left V 1 base short and J 6 bases short, with 12 bases between. This CDR3 region has 14 residues. In DNA form, the CDR3 reads TGTGCCAGCAGTTACTATCGGGGGGGGGCTGAAGCTTTCTTT. It specifies CASSYYRGGAEAFF.

The chain uses TRBV9 and TRBJ1-4; 7 bases map to TRBD1. V lost 3 bases and J lost 3; bases outside the gene matches: 5. Germline V gene lookup returns CDR1 SGDLS and CDR2 YYNGEE. The CDR3 is 15 residues long. CDR3 sequence (DNA): TGTGCCAGCAGCGCCACAGGGGTTCCTAATGAAAAACTGTTTTTT. Protein sequence: CASSATGVPNEKLFF. Supplemented by reference TRBV9 and TRBJ1-4, the full variable domain reads DSGVTQTPKHLITATGQRVTLRCSPRSGDLSVYWYQQSLDQGLQFLIQYYNGEERAKGNILERFSAQQFPDLHSELNLSSLELGDSALYFCASSATGVPNEKLFFGSGTQLSVL.

The V call is TRBV6-5, the J call TRBJ2-1, with no clear D. Germline values: CDR1 MNHEY, CDR2 SVGAGI. The V gene lost 0 bases and the J gene lost 3 bases, with 12 bases spanning the gap. CDR3 length equals 16 residues. The CDR3 DNA reads as TGTGCCAGCAGTTACTCGGCCATTTTTCACTACAATGAGCAGTTCTTC. Protein sequence: CASSYSAIFHYNEQFF.

This chain joins TRBV30 and TRBJ2-2; maybe TRBD1 (6 bases). Trimming stripped 0 bases from V and 9 bases from J, with 17 bases between. The CDR3 loop spans 15 amino acids. Germline assignment: CDR1 GTSNPN and CDR2 SVGIG (reference sequence). CDR3 nucleotides: TGTGCCTGGAGTGTAGCTCTCCAGGGGCACCGGGAGCTGTTTTTT. This sequence encodes CAWSVALQGHRELFF.

The chain has TRBV10-3 and TRBJ2-5; 10 bases are a match to TRBD1. Germline CDR1 is ENHRY and CDR2 is SYGVKD. The V segment lost 6 bases and the J segment 4 bases; nucleotides outside the gene matches: 8. CDR3 length: 15 residues. CDR3 amino acids: CAISKTGGDLETQYF. The CDR3 region has the DNA TGTGCCATCAGCAAGACAGGGGGCGATCTAGAGACCCAGTACTTC.

This clone has more than one count but fewer than ten. The J gene is TRBJ2-2, the V gene TRBV7-2, with unresolved D. The CDR3 spans 12 residues. V gave up 2 bases and J gave up 5 bases, with 3 bases separating them. Germline lookup yields CDR1 SGHTA and CDR2 FQGNSA. The CDR3 DNA is TGTGCCAGCAGCTTAAGAACCGGGGAGCTGTTTTTT. It yields the protein CASSLRTGELFF.

This chain joins TRBV19 and TRBJ1-2; D is perhaps TRBD1 (6 bases). The CDR3 runs 13 residues. CDR1 LNHDA and CDR2 SQIVND come from the germline V gene (reference sequence). V dropped 5 bases and J dropped 8 bases, with 15 bases sitting between them. The CDR3 DNA reads as TGTGCCAGTAGTCCCCTACAGGGTTTAGGCTACACCTTC. Translating gives CASSPLQGLGYTF.

This CDR3 reads CATSRDRGTSASYEQYF. The CDR3 coding sequence is TGTGCCACCAGCAGAGATAGGGGGACTAGCGCATCCTACGAGCAGTACTTC. The rearrangement joins TRBV15 to TRBJ2-7, with 10 bases aligning to TRBD2. Germline-derived CDR1 and CDR2 are LNHNV and YYDKDF (reference sequence). The CDR3 contains 17 residues. V was pared by 0 bases and J by 1 base, with 6 bases of the junction left unmatched.

This chain joins TRBV9 and TRBJ2-7; possible D gene TRBD2, 7 bases. Germline CDR1 reads SGDLS; CDR2 reads YYNGEE. V was shortened by 3 bases and J by 6 bases, with 13 bases between the two germline ends. The length of the CDR3 is 13 residues. CDR3 nucleotides: TGTGCCAGCAGCGCCGGACTAGGGGGCGAGCAGTACTTC. Protein sequence: CASSAGLGGEQYF.

This clone was picked up one time. In DNA, the CDR3 is TGTGCCAGCAGTTTGGACAGGGTGGGGCAAGAGCAGTACTTC. Its protein is CASSLDRVGQEQYF. The chain carries TRBV6-6 and TRBJ2-7; 8 bases align to TRBD1. Trimming removed 4 bases from V and 7 bases from J; junction bases left unmatched: 9. The CDR3 is made up of 14 amino acids. Germline CDR1 reads MNHNY; CDR2 reads SVGAGI (reference sequence).

This sequence joins TRBV19 and TRBJ1-4; D is possibly TRBD1 (5 bases). Per the germline V gene, CDR1 is LNHDA and CDR2 is SQIVND (reference sequence). The ends were cut back, 3 bases at V and 9 bases at J, with 20 bases in the middle. There are 16 residues in the CDR3. The CDR3 DNA is TGTGCCAGTAGTATCTCGGGCGGAGGGGCGAGAAAAAAACTGTTTTTT. Translated, it gives CASSISGGGARKKLFF. The complete variable domain, with remaining parts taken from reference TRBV19 and TRBJ1-4, reads DGGITQSPKYLFRKEGQNVTLSCEQNLNHDAMYWYRQDPGQGLRLIYYSQIVNDFQKGDIAEGYSVSREKKESFPLTVTSAQKNPTAFYLCASSISGGGARKKLFFGSGTQLSVL.

The chain couples TRBV18 to TRBJ1-1; D remains ambiguous. Germline V gene sequence: CDR1 KGHSH, CDR2 LQKENI. The length of the CDR3 is 17 residues. V was trimmed by 4 bases and J by 0 bases, leaving 18 bases between them. Here the CDR3 reads CASSQISSLSMNTEAFF. Written as DNA, the CDR3 is TGTGCCAGCTCACAAATCAGTTCTCTTTCCATGAACACTGAAGCTTTCTTT.

The V gene is TRBV5-5, the J gene TRBJ1-2; D perhaps matches TRBD1 (6 bases). V was cut by 0 bases and J by 8 bases, with 14 bases left in between. CDR1 SGHKS and CDR2 YYEKEE come from the germline V gene (reference sequence). This CDR3 comprises 14 residues. Here the CDR3 DNA reads TGTGCCAGCAGCTTGGCTGGGGCTCAGGGGGGCTACACCTTC. Its protein product is CASSLAGAQGGYTF.